The clone carrying this T cell receptor (beta chain) has only a few counts. Its target is not known. The data belong to a study of beta chain features in type 1 diabetes. This CDR3 spans 15 amino acids. Per germline, CDR1 MDHEN and CDR2 SYDVKM. V lost 3 bases, J lost 5 bases, and 9 bases stayed unmatched. Since all of the isolated RNA was reverse transcribed, expressed TCRB transcripts were what got sequenced. Clones were read by immunoSEQ multiplex PCR, and TCRdb kept only the in-frame ones, dropping some. The top ten clones hold approximately 0.087% of a sample with 680,000 or so clones, about 14% of them seen once. Study-wide points: Type 1 diabetes patients had VDJ junctions that carried fewer insertions and more deletions.

This chain connects TRBV28 to TRBJ2-5; TRBD2 matches 7 bases. The clonotype originates from a man aged 18 to 29 in good health. Source material: naive CD4+ T cells from blood. The CDR3 region is CASSLVGLGGETQYF. The CDR3 DNA reads TGTGCCAGCAGTTTGGTGGGGCTCGGGGGGGAGACCCAGTACTTC.